The following is a TCR beta chain sequence with its context. What it binds is not known. The data are from a study of vaccination effects on CD4 cells after COVID-19. Germline values: CDR1 MNHNY, CDR2 SVGAGI (reference sequence). This CDR3 has 15 residues. Between the trimmed V and J ends, which lost 3 bases and 4 bases, there was a span of 15 bases. Libraries were prepared by immunoSEQ multiplex PCR; TCRdb keeps only in-frame clonotypes and omits some of them. The sample holds some 77,000 clones, over 65% seen once. Antigen-specific CD4+ T cells expanded by the ViraFEST assay with viral peptide pools were then sequenced. After more than 8 days in culture, the CD4+ T cells were isolated. The study found no prior SARS-CoV-2 infection in the vaccine recipients, who tested negative for nucleocapsid antibodies. PBMC were cultured at roughly 2 million per well with 9 to 10 IU/ml IL-2 and about 9.2 ug/ml peptides. Cultures had half their medium replaced with IL-2 medium on days 3 and 7.

Overall study findings and caveats: Early post-infection timepoints were missing from the study, which also had few convalescent patients.

The rearrangement uses TRBV6-6 and TRBJ2-5; either TRBD1 or TRBD2 may supply D (5 bases each). The receptor was derived from a human donor who received a COVID-19 vaccine. Sequencing used CD4+ T cells from PBMCs cultured with HCoV-OC43 spike peptides, obtained before COVID-19 vaccination. Subset reported: HCoV-OC43 spike overlapping peptide pool stimulation. The CDR3 is CASSYWDGSGETQYF. The CDR3 region has the DNA TGTGCCAGCAGTTATTGGGACGGGTCCGGAGAGACCCAGTACTTC.